The 5 T cell receptor beta chains below come from one sample, sequenced in a study of T cell repertoires in cytomegalovirus infection. TCRdb re-called the reads through MiXCR, storing one row per CDR3 protein. The profile shows about 360,000 distinct CDR3 sequences, around 18% of them singletons. Sequencing was carried out using PBMCs. The source is a human donor in good health (CMV status not recorded). Some clones in this sample may be carry-over from other donors' samples.

This rearrangement joins TRBV12-3 or TRBV12-4 to TRBJ1-1; TRBD1 is a possible D gene (6 bases). The V end lost 1 base, the J end lost 6 bases, and 15 bases lay between the germline ends. The CDR3 length is 15 residues. In DNA form, the CDR3 reads TGTGCCAGCAGTTTAGGAATGGGGGGCCAGGCTGAAGCTTTCTTT. As protein: CASSLGMGGQAEAFF.

This clonotype has a count of ten or more. The V gene is TRBV7-2, the J gene TRBJ2-3; D possibly corresponds to TRBD2 (6 bases). This CDR3 has 16 residues. Per germline, CDR1 SGHTA and CDR2 FQGNSA. The V and J ends lost 1 base and 0 bases respectively, with 11 bases between them. Here the CDR3 DNA reads TGTGCCAGCAGCTTAGTTTTAGCGGCTAGCACAGATACGCAGTATTTT. Protein sequence: CASSLVLAASTDTQYF. Complete variable domain (other parts from reference TRBV7-2 and TRBJ2-3): GAGVSQSPSNKVTEKGKDVELRCDPISGHTALYWYRQSLGQGLEFLIYFQGNSAPDKSGLPSDRFSAERTGGSVSTLTIQRTQQEDSAVYLCASSLVLAASTDTQYFGPGTRLTVL.

This clonotype was recorded at least ten times. The chain employs TRBV7-2 and TRBJ1-5, with no clear D. The CDR3 runs to 15 residues. Trimming removed 1 base at V and 4 bases at J, with 11 bases between. CDR1 and CDR2 from the germline V gene are SGHTA and FQGNSA. The CDR3 nucleotides read TGTGCCAGCAGCTTAGGGCGCAGGTGGAATCAGCCCCAGCATTTT. Its protein product is CASSLGRRWNQPQHF.

There are many counts of this clonotype. The V call is TRBV7-6, the J call TRBJ2-3; D is unresolved. Germline CDR1 reads SGHVS; CDR2 reads FNYEAQ. V was shortened by 2 bases and J by 2 bases, with 8 bases between the two germline ends. The CDR3 spans 14 residues. CDR3 sequence (DNA): TGTGCCAGCAGCTTAACGAGAACCACAGATACGCAGTATTTT. This codes for CASSLTRTTDTQYF.

This clonotype has a handful of counts. The rearrangement uses TRBV12-3 or TRBV12-4 and TRBJ2-2; no definite D call. CDR3 length: 14 residues. The V gene lost 0 bases and the J gene lost 6 bases, with 8 bases spanning the gap. The CDR3 region has the DNA TGTGCCAGCAGTTTAGCGTATGGCTCCGGGGAGCTGTTTTTT. It encodes CASSLAYGSGELFF.